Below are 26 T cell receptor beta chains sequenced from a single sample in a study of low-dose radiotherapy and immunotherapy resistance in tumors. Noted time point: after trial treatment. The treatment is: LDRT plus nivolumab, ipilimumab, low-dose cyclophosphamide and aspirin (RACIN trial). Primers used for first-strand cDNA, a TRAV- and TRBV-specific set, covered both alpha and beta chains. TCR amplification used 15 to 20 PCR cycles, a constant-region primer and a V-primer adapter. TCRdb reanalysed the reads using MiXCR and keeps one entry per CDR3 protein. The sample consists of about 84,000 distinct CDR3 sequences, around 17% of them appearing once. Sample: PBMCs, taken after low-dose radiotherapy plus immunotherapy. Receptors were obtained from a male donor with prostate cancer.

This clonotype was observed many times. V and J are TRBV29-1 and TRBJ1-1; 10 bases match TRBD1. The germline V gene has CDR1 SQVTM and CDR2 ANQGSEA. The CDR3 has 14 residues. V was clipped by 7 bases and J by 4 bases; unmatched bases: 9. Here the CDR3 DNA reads TGCAGCGGGAGACAGGGGGCGGGTGGCACTGAAGCTTTCTTT. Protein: CSGRQGAGGTEAFF.

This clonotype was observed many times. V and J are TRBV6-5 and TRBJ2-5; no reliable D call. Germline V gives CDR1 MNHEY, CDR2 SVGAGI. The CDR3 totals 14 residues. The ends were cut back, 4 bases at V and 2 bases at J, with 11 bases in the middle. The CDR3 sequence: CASSSVGFQETQYF. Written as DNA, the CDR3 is TGTGCCAGCAGTTCGGTGGGATTTCAAGAGACCCAGTACTTC.

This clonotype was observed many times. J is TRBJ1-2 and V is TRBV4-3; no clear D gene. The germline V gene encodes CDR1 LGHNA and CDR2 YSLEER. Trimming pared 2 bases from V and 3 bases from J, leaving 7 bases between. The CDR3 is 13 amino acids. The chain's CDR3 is CASSQQKDYGYTF. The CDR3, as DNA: TGCGCCAGCAGCCAACAGAAGGACTATGGCTACACCTTC.

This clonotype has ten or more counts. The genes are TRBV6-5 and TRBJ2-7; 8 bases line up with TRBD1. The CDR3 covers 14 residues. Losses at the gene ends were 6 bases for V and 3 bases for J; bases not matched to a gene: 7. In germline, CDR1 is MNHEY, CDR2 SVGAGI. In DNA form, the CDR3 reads TGTGCCAGCAGCCTACACAGGGGGGTCTACGAGCAGTACTTC. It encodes CASSLHRGVYEQYF.

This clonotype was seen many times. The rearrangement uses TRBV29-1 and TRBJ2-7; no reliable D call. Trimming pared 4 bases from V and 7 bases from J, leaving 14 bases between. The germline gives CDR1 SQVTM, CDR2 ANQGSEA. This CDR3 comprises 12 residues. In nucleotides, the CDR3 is TGCAGCGTTGGATACCCAAGTGAAGAGCAGTACTTC. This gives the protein CSVGYPSEEQYF.

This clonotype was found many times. The CDR3 protein is CASRRTGNTGELFF. The CDR3 nucleotides read TGTGCCAGCAGGAGGACAGGGAACACCGGGGAGCTGTTTTTT. This chain joins TRBV12-3 or TRBV12-4 and TRBJ2-2, with 7 bases identical to TRBD1. The CDR3 runs to 14 residues. The V gene end was trimmed by 6 bases and the J gene end by 1 base; junction bases not matched to a gene: 2.

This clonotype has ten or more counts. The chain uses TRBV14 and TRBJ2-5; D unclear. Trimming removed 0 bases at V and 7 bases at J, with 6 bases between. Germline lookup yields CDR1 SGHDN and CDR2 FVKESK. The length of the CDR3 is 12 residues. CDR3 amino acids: CASSQEGLTQYF. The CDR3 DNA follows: TGTGCCAGCAGCCAAGAGGGGTTGACCCAGTACTTC.

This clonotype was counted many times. The CDR3 sequence: CASSQDRGRTEFF. The CDR3 DNA is TGCGCCAGCAGCCAAGATCGCGGGAGGACCGAGTTCTTC. The genes are TRBV4-1 and TRBJ2-1, with 8 bases matching TRBD2. The germline V gene has CDR1 MGHRA and CDR2 YSYEKL. The CDR3 length is 13 residues. V lost 0 bases to trimming and J lost 14 bases; unmatched junction nucleotides: 6.

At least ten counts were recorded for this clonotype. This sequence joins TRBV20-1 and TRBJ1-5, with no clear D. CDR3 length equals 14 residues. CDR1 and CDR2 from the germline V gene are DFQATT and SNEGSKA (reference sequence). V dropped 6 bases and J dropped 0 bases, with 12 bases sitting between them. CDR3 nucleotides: TGCAGTGCAAATACAGAAAATAGCAATCAGCCCCAGCATTTT. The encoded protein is CSANTENSNQPQHF.

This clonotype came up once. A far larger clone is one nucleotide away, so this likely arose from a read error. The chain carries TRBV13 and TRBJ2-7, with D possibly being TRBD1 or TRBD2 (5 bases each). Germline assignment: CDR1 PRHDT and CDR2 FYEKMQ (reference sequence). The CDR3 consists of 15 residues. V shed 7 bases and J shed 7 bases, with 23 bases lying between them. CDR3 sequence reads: CASTGPADFRNEQYF. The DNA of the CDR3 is TGTGCCAGCACGGGGCCCGCCGATTTTCGCAATGAGCAGTACTTC.

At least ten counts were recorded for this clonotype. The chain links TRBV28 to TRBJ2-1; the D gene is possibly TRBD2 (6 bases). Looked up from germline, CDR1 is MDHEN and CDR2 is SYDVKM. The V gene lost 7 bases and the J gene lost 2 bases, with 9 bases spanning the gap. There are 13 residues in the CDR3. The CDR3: CASTGVTYNEQFF. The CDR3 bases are TGTGCCAGCACGGGGGTAACCTACAATGAGCAGTTCTTC. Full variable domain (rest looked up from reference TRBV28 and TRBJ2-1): DVKVTQSSRYLVKRTGEKVFLECVQDMDHENMFWYRQDPGLGLRLIYFSYDVKMKEKGDIPEGYSVSREKKERFSLILESASTNQTSMYLCASTGVTYNEQFFGPGTRLTVL.

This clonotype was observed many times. The CDR3 region has the DNA TGCGCCAGCAGTCTACGGGGTCGCCCCTACGAGCAGTACTTC. Protein product: CASSLRGRPYEQYF. The chain carries TRBV23-1 and TRBJ2-7; perhaps TRBD2 as D (5 bases). TRBV23-1 is an ORF; its function is uncertain. This CDR3 region has 14 residues. The ends were cut back, 4 bases at V and 2 bases at J, with 12 bases in the middle.

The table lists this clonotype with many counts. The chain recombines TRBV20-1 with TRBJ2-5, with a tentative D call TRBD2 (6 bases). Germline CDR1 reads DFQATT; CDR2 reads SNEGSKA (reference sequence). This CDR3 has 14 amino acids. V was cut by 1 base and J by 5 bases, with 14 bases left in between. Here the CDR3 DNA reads TGCAGTGCTAGAGCGGGGACTGTTCCTGAGACCCAGTACTTC. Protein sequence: CSARAGTVPETQYF.

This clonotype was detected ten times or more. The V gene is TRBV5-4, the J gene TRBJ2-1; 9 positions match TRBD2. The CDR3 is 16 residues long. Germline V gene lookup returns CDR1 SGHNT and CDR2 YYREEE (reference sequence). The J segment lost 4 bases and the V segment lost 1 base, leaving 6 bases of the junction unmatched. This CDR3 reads CASSLIGGRAYNEQFF. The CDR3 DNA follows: TGTGCCAGCAGCTTGATCGGCGGGAGGGCGTACAATGAGCAGTTCTTC.

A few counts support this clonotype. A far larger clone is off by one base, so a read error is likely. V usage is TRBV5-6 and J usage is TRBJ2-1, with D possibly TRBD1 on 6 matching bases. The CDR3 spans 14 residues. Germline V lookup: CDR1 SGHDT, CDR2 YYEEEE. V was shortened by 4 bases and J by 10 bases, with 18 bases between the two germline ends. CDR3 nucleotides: TGTGCCAGCAGCCGGCAGGACAGATCCTACGAGCAGTTCTTC. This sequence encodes CASSRQDRSYEQFF.

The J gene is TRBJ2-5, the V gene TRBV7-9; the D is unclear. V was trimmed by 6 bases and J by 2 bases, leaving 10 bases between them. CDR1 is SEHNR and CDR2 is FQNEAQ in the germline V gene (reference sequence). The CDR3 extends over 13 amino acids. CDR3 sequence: CASRIAWQETQYF. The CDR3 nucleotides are TGTGCCAGCAGGATAGCCTGGCAAGAGACCCAGTACTTC.

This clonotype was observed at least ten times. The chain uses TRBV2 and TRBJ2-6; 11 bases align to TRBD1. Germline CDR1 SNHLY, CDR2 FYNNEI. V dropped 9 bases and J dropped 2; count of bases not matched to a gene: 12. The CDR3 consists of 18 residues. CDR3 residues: CARRDDGQGATGANVLTF. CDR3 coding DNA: TGTGCCAGAAGAGACGATGGACAGGGGGCTACTGGGGCCAACGTCCTGACTTTC.

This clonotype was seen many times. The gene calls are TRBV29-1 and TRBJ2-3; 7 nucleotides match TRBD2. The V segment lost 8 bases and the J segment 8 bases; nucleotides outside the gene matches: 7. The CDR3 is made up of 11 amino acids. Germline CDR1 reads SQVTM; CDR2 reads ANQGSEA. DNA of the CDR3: TGCAGCCCATGGGCGGGAGCTACGCAGTATTTT. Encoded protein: CSPWAGATQYF.

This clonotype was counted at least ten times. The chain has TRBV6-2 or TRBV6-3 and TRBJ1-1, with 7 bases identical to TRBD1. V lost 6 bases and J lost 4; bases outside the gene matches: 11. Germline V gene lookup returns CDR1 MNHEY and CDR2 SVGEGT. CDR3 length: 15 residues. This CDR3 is CASRTATGAGTEAFF. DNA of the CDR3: TGTGCCAGCAGAACAGCTACAGGGGCCGGCACTGAAGCTTTCTTT.

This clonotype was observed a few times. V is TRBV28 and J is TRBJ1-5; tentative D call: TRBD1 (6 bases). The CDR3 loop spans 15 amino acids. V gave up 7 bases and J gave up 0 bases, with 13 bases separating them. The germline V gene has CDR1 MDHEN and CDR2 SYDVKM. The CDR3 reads CASNPGTFSNQPQHF. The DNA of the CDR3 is TGTGCCAGCAACCCCGGGACATTTAGCAATCAGCCCCAGCATTTT.

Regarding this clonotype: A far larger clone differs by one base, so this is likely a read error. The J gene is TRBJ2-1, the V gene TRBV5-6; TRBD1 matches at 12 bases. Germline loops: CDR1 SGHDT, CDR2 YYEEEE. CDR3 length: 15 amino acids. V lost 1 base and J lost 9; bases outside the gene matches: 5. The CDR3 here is CASSLLGQGAGEQFF. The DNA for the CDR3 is TGTGCCAGCAGCTTGTTGGGACAGGGGGCAGGTGAGCAGTTCTTC.

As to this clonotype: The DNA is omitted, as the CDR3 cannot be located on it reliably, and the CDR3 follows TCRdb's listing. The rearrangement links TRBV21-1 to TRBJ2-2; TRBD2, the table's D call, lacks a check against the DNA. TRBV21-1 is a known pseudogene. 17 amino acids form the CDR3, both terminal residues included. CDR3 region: CASSKVQLQEGGELFFF.

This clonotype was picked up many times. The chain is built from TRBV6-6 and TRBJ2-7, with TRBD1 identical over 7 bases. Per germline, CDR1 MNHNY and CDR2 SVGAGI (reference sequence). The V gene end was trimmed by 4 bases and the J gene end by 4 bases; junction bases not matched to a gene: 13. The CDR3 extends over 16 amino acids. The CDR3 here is CASSSIRTGKGYEQYF. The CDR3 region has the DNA TGTGCCAGCAGTTCCATTCGGACAGGAAAGGGGTACGAGCAGTACTTC.

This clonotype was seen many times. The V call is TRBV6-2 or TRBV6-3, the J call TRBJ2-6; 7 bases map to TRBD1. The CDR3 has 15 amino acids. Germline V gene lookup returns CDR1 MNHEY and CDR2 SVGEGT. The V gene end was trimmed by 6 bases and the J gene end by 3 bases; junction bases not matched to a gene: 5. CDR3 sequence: CASSRTGSGANVLTF. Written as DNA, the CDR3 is TGTGCCAGCAGCCGGACAGGTAGTGGGGCCAACGTCCTGACTTTC.

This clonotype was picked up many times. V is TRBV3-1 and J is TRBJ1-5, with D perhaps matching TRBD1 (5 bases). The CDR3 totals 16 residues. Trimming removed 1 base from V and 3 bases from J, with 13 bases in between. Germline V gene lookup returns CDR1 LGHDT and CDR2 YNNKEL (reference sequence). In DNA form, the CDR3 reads TGTGCCAGCAGCCAAGCAGGGACCGAGGTCAATCAGCCCCAGCATTTT. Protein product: CASSQAGTEVNQPQHF.

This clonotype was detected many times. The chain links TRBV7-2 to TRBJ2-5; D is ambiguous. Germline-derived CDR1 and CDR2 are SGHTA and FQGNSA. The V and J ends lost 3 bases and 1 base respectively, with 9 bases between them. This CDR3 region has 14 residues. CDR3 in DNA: TGTGCCAGCAGCTTTTATGGCAGCCAAGAGACCCAGTACTTC. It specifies CASSFYGSQETQYF.